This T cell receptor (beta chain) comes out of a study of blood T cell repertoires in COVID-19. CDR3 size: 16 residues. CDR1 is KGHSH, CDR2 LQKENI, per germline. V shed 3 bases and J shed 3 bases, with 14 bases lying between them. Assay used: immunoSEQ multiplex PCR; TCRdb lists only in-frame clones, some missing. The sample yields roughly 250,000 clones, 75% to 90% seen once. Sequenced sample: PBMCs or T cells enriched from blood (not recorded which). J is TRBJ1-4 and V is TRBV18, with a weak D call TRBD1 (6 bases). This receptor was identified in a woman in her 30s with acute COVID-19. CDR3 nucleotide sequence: TGTGCCAGCTCACCCAATACAGGGAATTCTAATGAAAAACTGTTTTTT. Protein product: CASSPNTGNSNEKLFF.